This T cell receptor (beta chain) is drawn from a study of cytomegalovirus exposure and HLA in healthy donors. Turning to the study itself: Prior work identified 95 million to 120 million unique TCR beta sequences in roughly 180 million T cells.

PCR employed 60 Vbeta and 13 Jbeta primers. Assay: immunoSEQ multiplex PCR; the TCRdb copy retains only in-frame clones and omits some. The table has under 200,000 clones, 81% seen once. General study findings and limits: Follow-up analysis found HLA locus-dependent TCR association rates, highest for DRB1 and lowest for HLA-C. Of the V segments, some could not be distinguished, including TRBV6-2 and TRBV6-3, and were excluded.

In regard to this clone: Its specificity is not known.

The CDR3 runs to 11 residues. CDR1 and CDR2 (germline): SGHTS, YDEGEE. Trimming removed 5 bases at V and 5 bases at J, with 7 bases between. Sequenced sample: PBMCs. The chain combines TRBV5-8 with TRBJ1-2; perhaps TRBD1 as D (5 bases). The receptor was isolated from a man aged 50-59 years in good health and CMV-seronegative. The chain's CDR3 is CASSSGYGYTF. In nucleotides, the CDR3 is TGTGCCAGCAGTTCAGGGTATGGCTACACCTTC. Full variable domain (remainder filled in from reference TRBV5-8 and TRBJ1-2): EAGVTQSPTHLIKTRGQQATLRCSPISGHTSVYWYQQALGLGLQFLLWYDEGEERNRGNFPPRFSGRQFPNYSSELNVNALELEDSALYLCASSSGYGYTFGSGTRLTVV.